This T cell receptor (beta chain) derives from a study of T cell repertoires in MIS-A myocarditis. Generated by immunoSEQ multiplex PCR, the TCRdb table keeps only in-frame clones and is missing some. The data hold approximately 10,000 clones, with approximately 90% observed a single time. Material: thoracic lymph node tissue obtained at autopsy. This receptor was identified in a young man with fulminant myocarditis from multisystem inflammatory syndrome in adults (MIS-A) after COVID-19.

DNA for the CDR3: TGTGCCAGCAGCCAAGCCCAGGGGAACGACGAGCAGTACTTC. It yields the protein CASSQAQGNDEQYF. The V gene is TRBV4-2, the J gene TRBJ2-7, with a possible D match to TRBD1 (6 bases). The CDR3 loop spans 14 amino acids. V was shortened by 1 base and J by 5 bases, with 12 bases between the two germline ends. Germline-derived CDR1 and CDR2 are LGHNA and YNFKEQ.